The 21 T cell receptor beta chains presented below share a single source sample, sequenced in a study of shared clonotypes between healthy human individuals. TCRdb's table, derived via immunoSEQ multiplex PCR, lists solely in-frame clones and lacks some. The sample holds some 790,000 clones, around 70% seen once. Sequenced: memory CD4+ T cells sorted from blood. Stated subset: CD45RA-negative fraction. Source of these receptors: a woman aged 30 to 39 in good health.

Here the CDR3 DNA reads TGTGCCAGCAGCCCAGGGACAGGGTGGGCAGATACGCAGTATTTT. Translated, it gives CASSPGTGWADTQYF. J is TRBJ2-3 and V is TRBV7-2, with 9 nucleotides matching TRBD1. The germline V gene has CDR1 SGHTA and CDR2 FQGNSA. The CDR3 totals 15 residues. The ends lost 5 bases at V and 4 bases at J; junction bases unmatched: 7.

The rearrangement links TRBV11-2 to TRBJ2-1, with 12 bases aligning to TRBD2. V gave up 5 bases and J gave up 6 bases; unmatched junction bases: 8. The CDR3 contains 16 residues. The V gene's germline CDR1 is SGHAT and CDR2 FQNNGV. The CDR3 DNA reads as TGTGCCAGCAGCGCCCGACTAGCGGGAGTATTCAATGAGCAGTTCTTC. It encodes CASSARLAGVFNEQFF.

On this clone itself: Different DNA sequences within this sample yield the same CDR3. The chain combines TRBV5-6 with TRBJ2-1; D gene uncertain. This CDR3 contains 11 residues. Deletions cut 2 bases from V and 5 bases from J, with 2 bases between. CDR1 is SGHDT and CDR2 is YYEEEE in the germline V gene. DNA for the CDR3: TGTGCCAGCAGCTTAAACAATGAGCAGTTCTTC. Translating gives CASSLNNEQFF.

This chain links TRBV7-9 with TRBJ2-6, with a possible D match to TRBD1 (6 bases). V lost 9 bases, J lost 0 bases, and 6 bases lay in between. Looked up from germline, CDR1 is SEHNR and CDR2 is FQNEAQ (reference sequence). This CDR3 comprises 13 residues. The CDR3 is CARQGSGANVLTF. For the CDR3, the DNA is TGTGCCAGACAGGGCTCTGGGGCCAACGTCCTGACTTTC.

The V and J genes are TRBV19 and TRBJ1-1, with D perhaps matching TRBD1 (6 bases). Per germline, CDR1 LNHDA and CDR2 SQIVND (reference sequence). CDR3 length: 14 amino acids. V lost 3 bases and J 3 bases, leaving 11 bases between the germline ends. The CDR3 region is CASSMAGADTEAFF. In DNA, the CDR3 is TGTGCCAGTAGTATGGCAGGGGCGGACACTGAAGCTTTCTTT.

The rearrangement uses TRBV5-4 and TRBJ1-4; 7 bases agree with TRBD1. Germline-derived CDR1 and CDR2 are SGHNT and YYREEE (reference sequence). The CDR3 is made up of 15 amino acids. Trimming at V came to 4 bases and at J to 11 bases, leaving 14 bases not matched to a gene. The CDR3 here is CASSQGDSDLGKLFF. The CDR3 bases are TGTGCCAGCAGCCAAGGGGACAGTGACCTTGGTAAACTGTTTTTT.

The chain is built from TRBV20-1 and TRBJ2-3, with D uncertain. V was trimmed by 6 bases and J by 2 bases, leaving 6 bases between them. Germline V gives CDR1 DFQATT, CDR2 SNEGSKA (reference sequence). CDR3 length: 11 amino acids. The CDR3 here is CSARPTDTQYF. CDR3 in DNA: TGCAGTGCCCGACCCACAGATACGCAGTATTTT.

V is TRBV5-4 and J is TRBJ1-4; 9 bases line up with TRBD1. Germline trimming cut 3 bases from V and 7 bases from J; bases unmatched to any gene: 7. Germline CDR1 reads SGHNT; CDR2 reads YYREEE (reference sequence). This CDR3 is 15 amino acids long. This CDR3 reads CASSSKQGAVEKLFF. CDR3 nucleotides: TGTGCCAGCAGCTCGAAACAGGGGGCGGTTGAAAAACTGTTTTTT.

This chain joins TRBV27 and TRBJ2-2; 10 nucleotides agree with TRBD2. CDR1 MNHEY and CDR2 SMNVEV come from the germline V gene (reference sequence). With V trimmed by 0 bases and J by 9 bases, 13 bases remained unmatched. The CDR3 spans 18 residues. The CDR3 loop reads CASSLSVSGRPKSRELFF. The CDR3 coding sequence is TGTGCCAGCAGTTTATCGGTTAGCGGGAGGCCCAAATCCAGGGAGCTGTTTTTT.

The chain employs TRBV5-4 and TRBJ2-3; 15 bases map to TRBD2. The CDR3 totals 19 residues. In germline, CDR1 is SGHNT, CDR2 YYREEE (reference sequence). J lost 0 bases, V lost 0 bases, and 5 bases had no gene match. The CDR3 DNA sequence: TGTGCCAGCAGCTTGGAGGGACTAGCGGGAGGCCACAGCACAGATACGCAGTATTTT. Its translation is CASSLEGLAGGHSTDTQYF. Based on the CDR3 plus reference TRBV5-4 and TRBJ2-3, the full variable domain is ETGVTQSPTHLIKTRGQQVTLRCSSQSGHNTVSWYQQALGQGPQFIFQYYREEENGRGNFPPRFSGLQFPNYSSELNVNALELDDSALYLCASSLEGLAGGHSTDTQYFGPGTRLTVL.

The chain couples TRBV15 to TRBJ2-2; 8 bases line up with TRBD1. Looked up from germline, CDR1 is LNHNV and CDR2 is YYDKDF (reference sequence). This CDR3 has 14 residues. The ends lost 10 bases at V and 4 bases at J; junction bases unmatched: 8. The CDR3 DNA sequence: TGTGCCATACGGGACAGGACCACCACCGGGGAGCTGTTTTTT. It specifies CAIRDRTTTGELFF.

The chain links TRBV25-1 to TRBJ1-1, with a weak D call TRBD1 (6 bases). The CDR3 has 15 amino acids. Trimming shortened V by 3 bases and J by 7 bases, and 18 bases separated the two germline ends. Germline CDR1 is MGHDK and CDR2 is SYGVNS. The CDR3 sequence: CASSDIGSQGGEAFF. DNA of the CDR3: TGTGCCAGCAGTGACATAGGGAGCCAAGGGGGTGAAGCTTTCTTT.

J is TRBJ1-5 and V is TRBV28; D unclear. CDR1 is MDHEN and CDR2 is SYDVKM in the germline V gene. The CDR3 is 14 residues long. The V gene lost 7 bases and the J gene lost 9 bases, with 19 bases spanning the gap. CDR3 DNA: TGTGCCAGCAAAGAAACCGACCCCGTGTGGCCCCAGCATTTT. This gives the protein CASKETDPVWPQHF.

The chain uses TRBV6-5 and TRBJ1-6; tentatively, D is TRBD1 (5 bases). Germline CDR1 reads MNHEY; CDR2 reads SVGAGI. The CDR3 is made up of 12 amino acids. V was trimmed by 6 bases and J by 9 bases, leaving 9 bases between them. The CDR3 nucleotides read TGTGCCAGCAGCAATGGGGGTTCACCCCTCCACTTT. Translated, it gives CASSNGGSPLHF.

This clone was recorded once. The chain carries TRBV5-1 and TRBJ2-4, with a weak D call TRBD1 (7 bases). The CDR3 has 14 residues. Per germline, CDR1 SGHRS and CDR2 YFSETQ. The V gene lost 3 bases and the J gene lost 6 bases, with 13 bases spanning the gap. The CDR3 DNA reads TGCGCCAGCAGCTCAGGACAGGAGGGAAACATTCAGTACTTC. Translation gives CASSSGQEGNIQYF.

In DNA, the CDR3 is TGCGCCACCCAAGGAACAGCGGGAGTAACCGGGGAGCTGTTTTTT. It is translated as CATQGTAGVTGELFF. The J gene is TRBJ2-2, the V gene TRBV5-1; 8 bases map to TRBD2. The germline gives CDR1 SGHRS, CDR2 YFSETQ. The length of the CDR3 is 15 residues. V was clipped by 9 bases and J by 5 bases; unmatched bases: 12.

The rearrangement links TRBV27 to TRBJ1-2, with 8 nucleotides matching TRBD1. Germline CDR1 and CDR2: MNHEY and SMNVEV (reference sequence). The CDR3 consists of 12 residues. Trimming at V came to 10 bases and at J to 3 bases, leaving 4 bases not matched to a gene. This chain's CDR3 is CAIRGRDYGYTF. CDR3 coding DNA: TGTGCCATCAGGGGGCGCGACTATGGCTACACCTTC.

The chain recombines TRBV4-2 with TRBJ2-7; 8 bases are shared with TRBD1. CDR3 length: 17 residues. Trimming at V came to 0 bases and at J to 2 bases, leaving 9 bases not matched to a gene. CDR1 is LGHNA and CDR2 is YNFKEQ in the germline V gene. CDR3 loop: CASSQDRRQGAAYEQYF. Here the CDR3 DNA reads TGTGCCAGCAGCCAAGATAGAAGGCAGGGGGCGGCCTACGAGCAGTACTTC.

In regard to this clone: Other DNA variants within this sample encode the same CDR3. The chain links TRBV2 to TRBJ2-5; 11 bases map to TRBD2. The trim removed 3 bases at V and 5 bases at J, leaving 5 bases unmatched. Germline CDR1 is SNHLY and CDR2 is FYNNEI. This CDR3 contains 15 residues. The CDR3 DNA follows: TGTGCCAGCAGTGAGTTAGCGGGAGGGCAGGAGACCCAGTACTTC. Its protein is CASSELAGGQETQYF. The variable domain in full, with the rest retrieved from reference TRBV2 and TRBJ2-5, is EPEVTQTPSHQVTQMGQEVILRCVPISNHLYFYWYRQILGQKVEFLVSFYNNEISEKSEIFDDQFSVERPDGSNFTLKIRSTKLEDSAMYFCASSELAGGQETQYFGPGTRLLVL.

This clone was seen only a few times. The V call is TRBV2, the J call TRBJ1-2, with D uncertain. The V gene lost 6 bases and the J gene lost 8 bases, with 7 bases spanning the gap. Germline values: CDR1 SNHLY, CDR2 FYNNEI. This CDR3 region has 10 residues. CDR3 amino acids: CASSIQGYTF. CDR3 DNA: TGTGCCAGCAGCATACAGGGCTACACCTTC.

The chain combines TRBV5-1 with TRBJ2-6; D unclear. Germline V CDR1 and CDR2: SGHRS, YFSETQ. This CDR3 region has 16 residues. V was shortened by 0 bases and J by 0 bases, with 7 bases between the two germline ends. The CDR3, as DNA: TGCGCCAGCAGCTTGGTTGTCCCCTCTGGGGCCAACGTCCTGACTTTC. It encodes CASSLVVPSGANVLTF. Combining the CDR3 with reference TRBV5-1 and TRBJ2-6 gives the whole variable domain KAGVTQTPRYLIKTRGQQVTLSCSPISGHRSVSWYQQTPGQGLQFLFEYFSETQRNKGNFPGRFSGRQFSNSRSEMNVSTLELGDSALYLCASSLVVPSGANVLTFGAGSRLTVL.